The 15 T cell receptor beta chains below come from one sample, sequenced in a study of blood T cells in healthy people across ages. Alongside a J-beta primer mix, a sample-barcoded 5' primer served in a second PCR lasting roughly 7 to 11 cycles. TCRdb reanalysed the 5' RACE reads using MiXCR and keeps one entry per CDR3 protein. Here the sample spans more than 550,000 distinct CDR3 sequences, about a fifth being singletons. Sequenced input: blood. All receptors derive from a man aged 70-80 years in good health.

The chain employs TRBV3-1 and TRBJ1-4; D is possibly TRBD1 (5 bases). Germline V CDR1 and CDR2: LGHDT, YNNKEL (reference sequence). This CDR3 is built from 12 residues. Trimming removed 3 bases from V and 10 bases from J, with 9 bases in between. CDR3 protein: CASSQRDGKLFF. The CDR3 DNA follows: TGTGCCAGCAGCCAGAGGGACGGAAAACTGTTTTTT.

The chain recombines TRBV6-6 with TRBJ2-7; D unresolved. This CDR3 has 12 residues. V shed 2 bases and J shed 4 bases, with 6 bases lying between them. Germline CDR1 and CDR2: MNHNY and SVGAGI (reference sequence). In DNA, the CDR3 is TGTGCCAGCAGTTACACTTATTACGAGCAGTACTTC. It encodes CASSYTYYEQYF.

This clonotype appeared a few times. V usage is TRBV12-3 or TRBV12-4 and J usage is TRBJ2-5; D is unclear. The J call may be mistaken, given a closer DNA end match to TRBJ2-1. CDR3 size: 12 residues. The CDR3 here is CASSFGWNEQFF. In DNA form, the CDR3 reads TGTGCCAGCAGTTTCGGGTGGAATGAGCAGTTCTTC.

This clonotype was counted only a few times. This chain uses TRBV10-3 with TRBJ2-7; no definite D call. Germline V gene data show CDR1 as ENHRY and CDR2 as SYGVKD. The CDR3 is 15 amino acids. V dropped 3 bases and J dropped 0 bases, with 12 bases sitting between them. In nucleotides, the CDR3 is TGTGCCATCAGTGAAGGTGTATCGACCTCCTACGAGCAGTACGTC. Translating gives CAISEGVSTSYEQYV.

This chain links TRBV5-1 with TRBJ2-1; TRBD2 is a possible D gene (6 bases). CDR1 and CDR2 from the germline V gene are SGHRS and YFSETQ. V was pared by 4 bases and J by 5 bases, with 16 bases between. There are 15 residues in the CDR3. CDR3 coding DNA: TGCGCCAGCAGCGTGGGACTGGGCCAGGACAATGAGCAGTTCTTC. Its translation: CASSVGLGQDNEQFF.

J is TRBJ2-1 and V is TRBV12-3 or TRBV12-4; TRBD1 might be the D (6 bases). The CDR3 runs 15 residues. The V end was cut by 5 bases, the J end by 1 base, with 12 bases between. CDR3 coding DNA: TGTGCCAGCAGTGGGGTCGACAGGTCCTACAATGAGCAGTTCTTC. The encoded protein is CASSGVDRSYNEQFF.

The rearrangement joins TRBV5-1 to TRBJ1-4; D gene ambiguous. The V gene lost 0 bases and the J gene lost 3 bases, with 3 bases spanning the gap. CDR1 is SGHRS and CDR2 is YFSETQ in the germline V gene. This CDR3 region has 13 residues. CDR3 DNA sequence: TGCGCCAGCAGCTTGGTTCCTAATGAAAAACTGTTTTTT. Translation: CASSLVPNEKLFF. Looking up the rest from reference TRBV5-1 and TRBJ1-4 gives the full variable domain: KAGVTQTPRYLIKTRGQQVTLSCSPISGHRSVSWYQQTPGQGLQFLFEYFSETQRNKGNFPGRFSGRQFSNSRSEMNVSTLELGDSALYLCASSLVPNEKLFFGSGTQLSVL.

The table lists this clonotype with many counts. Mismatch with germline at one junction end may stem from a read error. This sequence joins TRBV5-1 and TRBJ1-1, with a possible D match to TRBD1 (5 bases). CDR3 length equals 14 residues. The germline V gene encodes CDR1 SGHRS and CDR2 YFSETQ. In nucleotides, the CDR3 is TGCGCCAGCAGGTTGGGGCCGGAGAACACTGAAGCTTTCTTT. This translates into CASRLGPENTEAFF. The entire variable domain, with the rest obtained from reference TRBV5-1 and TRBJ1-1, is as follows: KAGVTQTPRYLIKTRGQQVTLSCSPISGHRSVSWYQQTPGQGLQFLFEYFSETQRNKGNFPGRFSGRQFSNSRSEMNVSTLELGDSALYLCASRLGPENTEAFFGQGTRLTVV.

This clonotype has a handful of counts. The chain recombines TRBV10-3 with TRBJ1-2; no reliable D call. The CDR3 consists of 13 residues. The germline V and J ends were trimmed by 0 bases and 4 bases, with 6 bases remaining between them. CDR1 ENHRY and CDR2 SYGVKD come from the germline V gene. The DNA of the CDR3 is TGTGCCATCAGTGAGTCAGGCCCCTATGGCTACACCTTC. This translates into CAISESGPYGYTF.

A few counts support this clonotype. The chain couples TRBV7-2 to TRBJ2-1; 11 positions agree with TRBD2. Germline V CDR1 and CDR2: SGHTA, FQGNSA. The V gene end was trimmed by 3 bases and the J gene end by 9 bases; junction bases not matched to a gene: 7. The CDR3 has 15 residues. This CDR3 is CASSFSSGGAGEQFF. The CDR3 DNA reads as TGTGCCAGCAGCTTTAGTAGCGGGGGGGCCGGTGAGCAGTTCTTC.

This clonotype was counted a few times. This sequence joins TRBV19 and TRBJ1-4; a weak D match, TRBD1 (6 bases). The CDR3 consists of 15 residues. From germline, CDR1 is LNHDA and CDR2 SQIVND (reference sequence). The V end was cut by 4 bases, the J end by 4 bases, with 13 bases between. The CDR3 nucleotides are TGTGCCAGTAGTACCTCAGGGGCTGTTAATGAAAAACTGTTTTTT. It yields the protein CASSTSGAVNEKLFF.

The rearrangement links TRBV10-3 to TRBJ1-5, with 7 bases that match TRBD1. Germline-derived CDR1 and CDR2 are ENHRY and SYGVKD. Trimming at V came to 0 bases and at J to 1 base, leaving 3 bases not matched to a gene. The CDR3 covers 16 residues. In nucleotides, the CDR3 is TGTGCCATCAGTGAGTCGCAGGGACAGAGCAATCAGCCCCAGCATTTT. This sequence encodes CAISESQGQSNQPQHF.

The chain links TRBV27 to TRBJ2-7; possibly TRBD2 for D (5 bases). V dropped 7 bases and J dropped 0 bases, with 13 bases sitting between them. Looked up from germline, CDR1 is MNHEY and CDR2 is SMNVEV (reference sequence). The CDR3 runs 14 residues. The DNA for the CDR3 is TGTGCCAGCAAGCTAGCTTTCAGCTCCTACGAGCAGTACTTC. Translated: CASKLAFSSYEQYF.

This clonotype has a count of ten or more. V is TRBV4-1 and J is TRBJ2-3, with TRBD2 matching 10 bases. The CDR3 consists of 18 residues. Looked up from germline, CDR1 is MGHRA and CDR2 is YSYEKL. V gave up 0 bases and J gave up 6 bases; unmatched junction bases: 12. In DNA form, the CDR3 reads TGCGCCAGCAGCCAAGACCCCCTTAAAGCGGGAGGGAGGGATACGCAGTATTTT. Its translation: CASSQDPLKAGGRDTQYF.

DNA for the CDR3: TGCAGTGCTACGGGGCGTGAGGAAAAACTGTTTTTT. Encoded protein: CSATGREEKLFF. The gene calls are TRBV20-1 and TRBJ1-4, with a weak D call TRBD1 (5 bases). Germline loops: CDR1 DFQATT, CDR2 SNEGSKA (reference sequence). V lost 4 bases to trimming and J lost 8 bases, with 11 bases between them. The CDR3 extends over 12 amino acids.